A single sample gave rise to the 10 T cell receptor beta chains below, sequenced in a study of cytotoxic CD8 clonotypes in ibrutinib-treated CLL. Sequenced by immunoSEQ multiplex PCR; TCRdb stores in-frame clones only, minus some. This sample yields 200,000 to 250,000 clones, of which about three quarters are seen a single time; over 5.5% belongs to the top ten. This specimen consisted of PBMCs, obtained after 12 months of ibrutinib treatment. These receptors were collected from a human donor with chronic lymphocytic leukemia.

This rearrangement joins TRBV19 to TRBJ2-6; 9 positions match TRBD1. Germline values: CDR1 LNHDA, CDR2 SQIVND (reference sequence). J was trimmed by 4 bases and V by 6 bases; bases with no gene match: 4. The CDR3 runs to 15 residues. The CDR3 DNA follows: TGTGCCAGTAGCGTACAGGGGGCCGGGGCCAACGTCCTGACTTTC. Protein: CASSVQGAGANVLTF.

This chain joins TRBV2 and TRBJ2-5; D unresolved. Germline assignment: CDR1 SNHLY and CDR2 FYNNEI. The V and J ends lost 7 bases and 2 bases respectively, with 11 bases between them. The CDR3 covers 13 residues. CDR3 nucleotides: TGTGCCAGCACGGAAACGATTCAAGAGACCCAGTACTTC. Its translation: CASTETIQETQYF.

The chain's CDR3 is CASSRGQGNTEAFF. The CDR3 coding sequence is TGCGCCAGCAGTAGGGGACAGGGGAACACTGAAGCTTTCTTT. This chain uses TRBV10-1 with TRBJ1-1, with 9 bases identical to TRBD1. CDR3 length: 14 residues. CDR1 and CDR2 from the germline V gene are WNHNN and SYGVQD (reference sequence). Unmatched junction bases numbered 2, after V lost 5 bases and J lost 1 base.

The chain links TRBV10-2 to TRBJ1-1; perhaps TRBD1 as D (5 bases). The germline V gene encodes CDR1 WSHSY and CDR2 SAAADI. The CDR3 runs 12 residues. Trimming cost V 2 bases and J 5 bases, with 6 bases left between them. This CDR3 is CASSEGGTEAFF. CDR3 nucleotides: TGCGCCAGCAGTGAGGGGGGGACTGAAGCTTTCTTT.

This clone was counted ten times or more. The rearrangement uses TRBV9 and TRBJ2-3; D not resolved. The CDR3 length is 12 residues. V lost 5 bases and J 6 bases, leaving 10 bases between the germline ends. Germline lookup yields CDR1 SGDLS and CDR2 YYNGEE. CDR3 protein: CASRGEGDTQYF. The CDR3, as DNA: TGTGCCAGCAGGGGTGAAGGGGATACGCAGTATTTT.

The genes are TRBV4-3 and TRBJ2-3; 9 nucleotides align to TRBD2. The germline V gene has CDR1 LGHNA and CDR2 YSLEER. Trimming at V came to 3 bases and at J to 0 bases, leaving 13 bases not matched to a gene. This CDR3 spans 19 amino acids. This CDR3 reads CASSHLSGSGVSSTDTQYF. For the CDR3, the DNA is TGCGCCAGCAGCCACCTTAGCGGGAGTGGGGTTTCTAGCACAGATACGCAGTATTTT.

This rearrangement joins TRBV10-1 to TRBJ1-2; D gene unclear. Trimming took off 2 bases at V and 6 bases at J, with 10 bases between the two ends. Germline assignment: CDR1 WNHNN and CDR2 SYGVQD (reference sequence). The CDR3 length is 13 residues. In DNA form, the CDR3 reads TGCGCCAGCAGTGAGCGTCGGAAGGATGGCTACACCTTC. It is translated as CASSERRKDGYTF.

The gene calls are TRBV9 and TRBJ2-1; 11 bases are a match to TRBD2. The CDR3 contains 17 residues. CDR1 is SGDLS, CDR2 YYNGEE, per germline. The V segment lost 0 bases and the J segment 8 bases; nucleotides outside the gene matches: 10. The CDR3, as DNA: TGTGCCAGCAGCGTAGAGGCTAGCGGGGGGCCCGGGGATGAGCAGTTCTTC. Residues: CASSVEASGGPGDEQFF.

J is TRBJ1-2 and V is TRBV11-2, with D unclear. Looked up from germline, CDR1 is SGHAT and CDR2 is FQNNGV. This CDR3 is built from 16 residues. Trimming removed 3 bases from V and 8 bases from J, with 22 bases in between. The CDR3, as DNA: TGTGCCAGCAGCTTGGGCGAGGCAGACCAAACGCGCGGCTACACCTTC. It translates to CASSLGEADQTRGYTF.

V gene TRBV7-2 combines with J gene TRBJ2-1, with 13 bases that match TRBD2. CDR3 size: 16 residues. Germline V gives CDR1 SGHTA, CDR2 FQGNSA. V lost 4 bases and J lost 4; bases outside the gene matches: 4. The CDR3 bases are TGTGCCAGCAGCTCAAGACTAGCGGGGGGATACAATGAGCAGTTCTTC. Encoded protein: CASSSRLAGGYNEQFF.